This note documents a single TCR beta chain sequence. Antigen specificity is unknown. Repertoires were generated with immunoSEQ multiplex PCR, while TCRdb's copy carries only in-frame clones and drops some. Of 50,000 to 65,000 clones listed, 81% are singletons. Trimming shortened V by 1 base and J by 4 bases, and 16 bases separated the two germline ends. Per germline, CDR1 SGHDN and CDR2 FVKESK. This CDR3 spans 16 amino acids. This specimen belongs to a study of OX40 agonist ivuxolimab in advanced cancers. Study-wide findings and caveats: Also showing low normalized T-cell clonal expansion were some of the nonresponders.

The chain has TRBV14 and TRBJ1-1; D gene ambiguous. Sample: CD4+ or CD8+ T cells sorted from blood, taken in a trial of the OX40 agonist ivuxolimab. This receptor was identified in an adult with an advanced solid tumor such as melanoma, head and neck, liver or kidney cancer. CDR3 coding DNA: TGTGCCAGCAGCCAAGGTATTGCCTCCTGGGGCACTGAAGCTTTCTTT. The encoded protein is CASSQGIASWGTEAFF.